This TCR beta chain was retrieved from a study of blood T cell repertoires in COVID-19. At the level of the study: Sources were T cells, B-cell-depleted T cells, or PBMCs; the material itself was cDNA or gDNA.

Source study methods: Nucleated cell counts were estimated from reference gene primer amplification. Sequenced by immunoSEQ multiplex PCR; TCRdb stores in-frame clones only, minus some. The V and J calls and clone size come from that table; D and trimming were worked out from the DNA. The sample yields about 20,000 clones, approximately 89% seen once. Participants had their cohort set by participant-reported clinical history. Cohort 3 donors counted as recovered after two negative PCRs, clearance, or resolved symptoms. Trimming pared 2 bases from V and 11 bases from J, leaving 12 bases between. CDR3 length: 12 amino acids.

The sample was PBMCs or T cells enriched from blood (not recorded which). The rearrangement uses TRBV12-3 or TRBV12-4 and TRBJ1-1; D may be TRBD1 (6 bases). This TCR was recovered from a woman younger than 45 who had recovered from COVID-19. The CDR3 DNA reads TGTGCCAGCAGTTTATGGGAGGGGGGGGCTTTCTTT. It specifies CASSLWEGGAFF.